Below are 10 T cell receptor beta chains sequenced from a single sample in a study of T cells expressing NK-cell markers. Using the 5' RACE reads, TCRdb records one entry per CDR3 protein without DNA. The sample includes around 14,000 distinct CDR3 sequences. Sequencing input: blood T cells: a sorted CD56 or NKG2C T cell subset, CD4+ or CD8+ T cells, or bulk PBMC T cells (not recorded which). The receptors here all came from a man aged 18 to 69 in good health.

The chain combines TRBV12-3 or TRBV12-4 with TRBJ1-6; TCRdb calls TRBD1, which cannot be checked without DNA. This CDR3 region has 13 residues. CDR3: CASGTGHNSPLHF.

The V call is TRBV4-3, the J call TRBJ2-7; TCRdb indicates TRBD2, and absent DNA this call remains unverified. CDR3 length equals 16 residues. The V gene's germline CDR1 is LGHNA and CDR2 YSLEER. The chain's CDR3 is CASSHDRTSGSYEQYF.

This chain joins TRBV20-1 and TRBJ1-1; absent DNA, TCRdb's TRBD1 call cannot be checked. Germline CDR1 reads DFQATT; CDR2 reads SNEGSKA (reference sequence). CDR3 length: 15 amino acids. CDR3 residues: CSARLSGPGNTEAFF.

The gene calls are TRBV12-3 or TRBV12-4 and TRBJ1-1; the TRBD1 assignment by TCRdb is unverifiable without DNA. The CDR3 contains 14 residues. The CDR3 loop reads CASSWDSMNTEAFF.

V and J are TRBV12-3 or TRBV12-4 and TRBJ2-3; TCRdb's assignment of TRBD2 cannot be checked, as there is no DNA. This CDR3 spans 15 amino acids. The CDR3 here is CASSLAPGGTDTQYF.

The chain uses TRBV7-8 and TRBJ2-1. Germline V gene data show CDR1 as SGHVS and CDR2 as FQNEAQ. The CDR3 spans 16 residues. The CDR3 sequence: CASSLASRTFYNEQFF.

The chain carries TRBV29-1 and TRBJ1-2; there is no DNA to check the TCRdb D call of TRBD1. This CDR3 is built from 13 residues. From germline, CDR1 is SQVTM and CDR2 ANQGSEA. The CDR3 spells CSVDRVENYGYTF.

The chain combines TRBV19 with TRBJ2-7; the D call from TCRdb, TRBD1, cannot be confirmed without DNA. The CDR3 is made up of 13 amino acids. Germline V gene lookup returns CDR1 LNHDA and CDR2 SQIVND (reference sequence). This CDR3 is CASGTGEAYEQYF. Full variable domain (missing parts from reference TRBV19 and TRBJ2-7): DGGITQSPKYLFRKEGQNVTLSCEQNLNHDAMYWYRQDPGQGLRLIYYSQIVNDFQKGDIAEGYSVSREKKESFPLTVTSAQKNPTAFYLCASGTGEAYEQYFGPGTRLTVT.

Here the CDR3 reads CSVENFGTEAFF. This sequence joins TRBV29-1 and TRBJ1-1. Germline lookup yields CDR1 SQVTM and CDR2 ANQGSEA. The CDR3 sequence is 12 residues long.

The V gene is TRBV20-1, the J gene TRBJ2-1; TCRdb's D gene call, TRBD2, goes unchecked for lack of DNA. Germline V gene data show CDR1 as DFQATT and CDR2 as SNEGSKA (reference sequence). The CDR3 loop spans 15 amino acids. The CDR3 loop reads CSARGKRGFDNEQFF.